Listed below are T cell receptor beta chains from one sample, sequenced in a study of T-cell memory formation after mild COVID-19. TCRdb ran MiXCR on the 5' RACE reads and lists one entry per CDR3 protein. The profile shows 550,000 to 600,000 distinct CDR3 sequences, roughly 22% of them singletons. Sequenced material: PBMCs or a T cell subset sorted from them (not recorded which). Receptors were obtained from an adult woman who had mild COVID-19 (a few samples of this study predate the infection). Cell type and time point are not known. CDR3s include the opening cysteine and the closing phenylalanine or tryptophan. D genes are given only for firm matches. Rows may omit the clone size; those that give it use once, few, many or a size class.

abundance | j_gene | v_gene | d_gene | CDR3aa | CDR3nt
- | TRBJ2-1 | TRBV4-1 | TRBD2 | CASSQKLGWTSNEQFF | TGCGCCAGCAGCCAAAAGCTCGGGTGGACTAGCAATGAGCAGTTCTTC
many | TRBJ2-7 | TRBV6-1 | TRBD2 | CASSEASGGAYEQYF | TGTGCCAGCAGTGAAGCGAGCGGGGGGGCCTACGAGCAGTACTTC
few | TRBJ2-5 | TRBV20-1 | TRBD2 | CSAEGLGLIKTQYF | TGCAGTGCTGAGGGGTTGGGACTAATAAAGACCCAGTACTTC
- | TRBJ1-4 | TRBV5-1 | - | CASSPGRHNEKLFF | TGCGCCAGCAGCCCGGGACGGCACAATGAAAAACTGTTTTTT
- | TRBJ1-2 | TRBV2 | - | CASSGQTSRAYGYTF | TGTGCCAGCAGCGGGCAAACAAGTCGGGCCTACGGCTACACCTTC
- | TRBJ2-5 | TRBV12-3/TRBV12-4 | - | CASSFTGEEETQYF | TGTGCCAGCAGTTTCACCGGAGAGGAGGAGACCCAGTACTTC
few | TRBJ2-7 | TRBV12-3/TRBV12-4 | - | CASSDLTRAKYEQYF | TGTGCCAGCAGTGACTTGACTCGGGCCAAATACGAGCAGTACTTC
- | TRBJ2-7 | TRBV5-1 | - | CASSSGDGGSDEQYF | TGCGCCAGCAGCTCCGGTGATGGGGGTTCCGACGAGCAGTACTTC
- | TRBJ2-7 | TRBV29-1 | TRBD2 | CSAGGLAGNEQYF | TGCAGCGCTGGGGGCCTAGCGGGTAACGAGCAGTACTTC
- | TRBJ2-1 | TRBV12-3/TRBV12-4 | TRBD2 | CASSPRAGVRDEQFF | TGTGCCAGCAGTCCAAGGGCGGGAGTTCGTGATGAGCAGTTCTTC
- | TRBJ1-5 | TRBV20-1 | TRBD1 | CSARHRGRNQPQHF | TGCAGTGCTCGTCACAGGGGGCGAAATCAGCCCCAGCATTTT
- | TRBJ2-1 | TRBV21-1 | - | CASSKEDSSRGNEQFF | TGTGCCAGCAGCAAAGAAGACAGCTCGAGGGGCAATGAGCAGTTCTTC
- | TRBJ2-6 | TRBV20-1 | - | CSARVPGRSALTF | TGCAGTGCTAGAGTTCCGGGACGTTCGGCCCTGACTTTC
- | TRBJ1-3 | TRBV4-1 | - | CASSLLQVSGNTIYF | TGCGCCAGCAGCCTTCTACAGGTATCTGGAAACACCATATATTTT
- | TRBJ2-1 | TRBV6-5 | - | CASSPSRVRLGEQFF | TGTGCCAGCAGCCCTTCAAGAGTCCGCCTTGGTGAGCAGTTCTTC
few | TRBJ2-1 | TRBV7-2 | TRBD2 | CASSLRLAGNNEQFF | TGTGCCAGCAGCTTAAGGCTAGCGGGTAACAATGAGCAGTTCTTC
- | TRBJ2-7 | TRBV7-3 | TRBD2 | CASSLIGSGSSEQYF | TGTGCCAGCAGCTTAATTGGTAGCGGGAGCTCCGAGCAGTACTTC
- | TRBJ2-3 | TRBV24-1 | - | CATQARTHTDTQYF | TGTGCCACCCAAGCGCGGACACACACAGATACGCAGTATTTT
few | TRBJ1-2 | TRBV14 | TRBD1 | CASSYGQGYGYTF | TGTGCCAGCAGCTACGGACAGGGCTATGGCTACACCTTC
- | TRBJ2-7 | TRBV15 | TRBD1 | CATSRTPGQESYEQYF | TGTGCCACCAGCAGAACCCCGGGACAGGAATCCTACGAGCAGTACTTC
- | TRBJ1-4 | TRBV5-5 | - | CASSSDPNEKLFF | TGTGCCAGCAGCTCCGACCCAAATGAAAAACTGTTTTTT
few | TRBJ2-7 | TRBV3-1 | - | CASSQASPQGSSYEQYF | TGTGCCAGCAGCCAAGCGTCCCCCCAGGGGAGCTCCTACGAGCAGTACTTC
few | TRBJ2-7 | TRBV3-1 | - | CASRGGGRMGEQYF | TGTGCCTCCAGGGGCGGCGGGAGAATGGGCGAGCAGTACTTC
- | TRBJ2-1 | TRBV28 | - | CASSFSWYEQFF | TGTGCCAGCAGTTTCTCCTGGTATGAGCAGTTCTTC
few | TRBJ2-1 | TRBV14 | TRBD1 | CASSPYTGTGGAGNEQFF | TGTGCCAGCAGCCCTTACACCGGGACAGGGGGCGCAGGCAATGAGCAGTTCTTC
- | TRBJ2-7 | TRBV6-2/TRBV6-3 | - | CASSYTSLGGYEQYF | TGTGCCAGCAGTTACACGTCACTAGGGGGATACGAGCAGTACTTC
- | TRBJ1-1 | TRBV12-3/TRBV12-4 | TRBD1 | CASSFLPGQGEAFF | TGTGCCAGCAGTTTTCTTCCGGGACAGGGTGAAGCTTTCTTT
- | TRBJ2-1 | TRBV7-7 | - | CASSSGDSDNEQFF | TGTGCCAGCAGCTCCGGGGATAGCGACAATGAGCAGTTCTTC
few | TRBJ1-4 | TRBV4-1 | - | CASRPTGRWEKLFF | TGCGCCAGCAGGCCGACGGGTCGATGGGAAAAACTGTTTTTT
few | TRBJ2-1 | TRBV20-1 | - | CSARDLGSSSYNEQFF | TGCAGTGCTAGAGATTTAGGGTCGAGCTCCTACAATGAGCAGTTCTTC
few | TRBJ2-3 | TRBV7-3 | - | CASSLTTSGSTDTQYF | TGTGCCAGCAGCTTAACGACCAGCGGAAGCACAGATACGCAGTATTTT
- | TRBJ2-5 | TRBV12-3/TRBV12-4 | - | CASSVLPGTQYF | TGTGCCAGCAGTGTACTGCCAGGGACCCAGTACTTC
few | TRBJ2-2 | TRBV7-7 | - | CASSLGLAGGSPTGELFF | TGTGCCAGCAGCTTAGGCTTGGCAGGTGGATCCCCCACCGGGGAGCTGTTTTTT
few | TRBJ2-7 | TRBV7-9 | - | CASSLERQSYEQYF | TGTGCCAGCAGCTTAGAGCGACAGTCCTACGAGCAGTACTTC
few | TRBJ2-1 | TRBV4-1 | - | CASSQPGRARGNEQFF | TGCGCCAGCAGCCAACCCGGCAGGGCTCGAGGGAATGAGCAGTTCTTC
few | TRBJ2-2 | TRBV5-5 | - | CASSLAAGVVAGELFF | TGTGCCAGCAGCTTGGCGGCAGGGGTGGTCGCCGGGGAGCTGTTTTTT
few | TRBJ2-1 | TRBV11-3 | TRBD1 | CASRIWGTGVYNEQFF | TGTGCCAGCAGGATCTGGGGGACAGGGGTTTACAATGAGCAGTTCTTC
- | TRBJ2-1 | TRBV29-1 | TRBD1 | CSVEGREGTGANEQFF | TGCAGCGTTGAAGGGCGTGAGGGGACAGGGGCCAATGAGCAGTTCTTC
few | TRBJ1-5 | TRBV19 | - | CASSIGSGGLNNQPQHF | TGTGCCAGTAGTATAGGATCGGGAGGATTAAACAATCAGCCCCAGCATTTT
- | TRBJ2-6 | TRBV6-2/TRBV6-3 | - | CASPGGVTGANVLTF | TGTGCCAGCCCCGGAGGGGTAACTGGGGCCAACGTCCTGACTTTC
few | TRBJ2-1 | TRBV5-1 | - | CASSPIQRSSYNEQFF | TGCGCCAGCAGCCCTATACAGAGAAGCTCCTACAATGAGCAGTTCTTC
few | TRBJ2-1 | TRBV5-6 | TRBD2 | CASRFGLAGEAYNEQFF | TGTGCCAGCAGATTTGGACTAGCGGGAGAGGCCTACAATGAGCAGTTCTTC
- | TRBJ2-3 | TRBV9 | - | CASSVLANQDTQYF | TGTGCCAGCAGCGTACTAGCGAATCAAGATACGCAGTATTTT
few | TRBJ2-2 | TRBV7-6 | TRBD2 | CASSLALAGANTGELFF | TGTGCCAGCAGCTTAGCCTTAGCGGGTGCGAACACCGGGGAGCTGTTTTTT
few | TRBJ2-3 | TRBV12-3/TRBV12-4 | - | CASSYRQASTDTQYF | TGTGCCAGCAGCTACCGACAGGCTAGCACAGATACGCAGTATTTT
- | TRBJ1-2 | TRBV7-9 | TRBD1 | CASSVTGDGYTF | TGTGCCAGCAGCGTGACAGGGGATGGCTACACCTTC
- | TRBJ2-7 | TRBV7-2 | - | CASSPDGVITYEQYF | TGTGCCAGCAGCCCCGACGGAGTAATCACCTACGAGCAGTACTTC